These 31 T cell receptor beta chains were all obtained from the same sample, sequenced in a study of CD8 T cells in Susac syndrome. RNA amounts of roughly 0.45 to 1 ug underwent reverse transcription with random hexamers. TCRdb reprocessed the immunoSEQ multiplex PCR reads with MiXCR, giving one entry per CDR3 protein. The sample records about 210,000 distinct CDR3 sequences, 93% being singletons. The sample consisted of CD4+ T cells from PBMCs. Receptor source: a human donor in good health.

The chain employs TRBV5-4 and TRBJ2-7; a weak D match, TRBD2 (6 bases). Germline-derived CDR1 and CDR2 are SGHNT and YYREEE (reference sequence). Deletions cut 4 bases from V and 5 bases from J, with 22 bases between. This CDR3 has 16 amino acids. CDR3 sequence: CASSPHNRLGEDEQYF. CDR3 sequence (DNA): TGTGCCAGCAGCCCCCACAACAGGTTAGGGGAGGACGAGCAGTACTTC.

V is TRBV7-2 and J is TRBJ2-5, with D possibly matching TRBD1 (6 bases). Deletions cut 5 bases from V and 1 base from J, with 11 bases between. The CDR3 extends over 14 amino acids. Germline values: CDR1 SGHTA, CDR2 FQGNSA. CDR3: CASSPGQFQETQYF. Here the CDR3 DNA reads TGTGCCAGCAGCCCAGGACAGTTCCAAGAGACCCAGTACTTC.

For the CDR3, the DNA is TGTGCCAGCAGCCGACCGGGACAGGGGAGGATTGAGCAGTTCTTC. Residues: CASSRPGQGRIEQFF. This chain uses TRBV11-1 with TRBJ2-1, with 10 bases aligning to TRBD1. Germline V gene lookup returns CDR1 SGHAT and CDR2 FQDESV (reference sequence). The CDR3 spans 15 residues. V shed 5 bases, J shed 9 bases, and the junction held 10 bases outside the gene matches.

The J gene is TRBJ2-2, the V gene TRBV7-8; 8 bases are shared with TRBD2. The CDR3 extends over 17 amino acids. V shed 5 bases and J 6 bases; nucleotides not matched to a gene: 14. Germline values: CDR1 SGHVS, CDR2 FQNEAQ. DNA of the CDR3: TGTGCCAGCAGCCAGAGCCCGGGACTAGTGAGTGCCGGGGAGCTGTTTTTT. Translating gives CASSQSPGLVSAGELFF. The full variable domain, in which reference TRBV7-8 and TRBJ2-2 provide the parts outside the CDR3, is GAGVSQSPRYKVAKRGQDVALRCDPISGHVSLFWYQQALGQGPEFLTYFQNEAQLDKSGLPSDRFFAERPEGSVSTLKIQRTQQEDSAVYLCASSQSPGLVSAGELFFGEGSRLTVL.

The chain joins TRBV27 to TRBJ2-5; TRBD1 aligns across 9 bases. Germline trimming cut 0 bases from V and 1 base from J; bases unmatched to any gene: 3. This CDR3 contains 16 residues. Germline values: CDR1 MNHEY, CDR2 SMNVEV (reference sequence). CDR3 DNA sequence: TGTGCCAGCAGTTTATCGATGGGACAGGGCCAAGAGACCCAGTACTTC. Translation: CASSLSMGQGQETQYF.

The chain is built from TRBV19 and TRBJ2-6; D unclear. Trimming took off 7 bases at V and 0 bases at J, with 13 bases between the two ends. The germline V gene has CDR1 LNHDA and CDR2 SQIVND (reference sequence). This CDR3 comprises 16 residues. CDR3 sequence (DNA): TGTGCCAGTACCCCTGGTAGGTTCTCTGGGGCCAACGTCCTGACTTTC. Translation gives CASTPGRFSGANVLTF.

This chain joins TRBV6-6 and TRBJ2-5; 7 nucleotides agree with TRBD1. CDR1 and CDR2 from the germline V gene are MNHNY and SVGAGI (reference sequence). V gave up 10 bases and J gave up 5 bases; unmatched junction bases: 7. The CDR3 extends over 12 amino acids. The CDR3 DNA follows: TGTGCCATCTCCCTACAGGGGGAGACCCAGTACTTC. Encoded protein: CAISLQGETQYF.

This clonotype appeared once. The chain carries TRBV28 and TRBJ1-1; D uncertain. Trimming shortened V by 8 bases and J by 4 bases, and 17 bases separated the two germline ends. The CDR3 is made up of 14 amino acids. Germline V gives CDR1 MDHEN, CDR2 SYDVKM. The CDR3 protein is CASALSVSLTEAFF. CDR3 in DNA: TGTGCCAGCGCCCTGAGCGTCAGCCTCACTGAAGCTTTCTTT.

The chain couples TRBV5-4 to TRBJ2-7; TRBD1 might be the D (5 bases). Germline CDR1 is SGHNT and CDR2 is YYREEE (reference sequence). The CDR3 is made up of 14 amino acids. With 4 bases removed from V and 2 bases from J, the gap between germline ends came to 13 bases. The CDR3 region has the DNA TGTGCCAGCAGCCCCAGGGCCTCCCCCTACGAGCAGTACTTC. Protein: CASSPRASPYEQYF.

The chain links TRBV5-1 to TRBJ1-6; no reliable D call. This CDR3 spans 17 amino acids. V lost 0 bases and J 0 bases, leaving 10 bases between the germline ends. Germline-derived CDR1 and CDR2 are SGHRS and YFSETQ. CDR3 region: CASSLEVQSSYNSPLHF. The CDR3, as DNA: TGCGCCAGCAGCTTGGAGGTTCAGAGCTCCTATAATTCACCCCTCCACTTT.

The chain is built from TRBV3-1 and TRBJ2-7; 9 nucleotides line up with TRBD1. V was pared by 8 bases and J by 2 bases, with 10 bases of the junction left unmatched. The CDR3 contains 15 residues. Germline CDR1 LGHDT, CDR2 YNNKEL (reference sequence). Here the CDR3 reads CASSKIGTGTYEQYF. CDR3 nucleotides: TGTGCCAGCTCCAAGATTGGGACAGGGACCTACGAGCAGTACTTC.

The CDR3: CASSESGRKAQGEQFF. The CDR3 DNA sequence: TGTGCCAGCAGTGAATCCGGCCGCAAAGCCCAGGGTGAGCAGTTCTTC. The chain has TRBV25-1 and TRBJ2-1, with D tentatively TRBD1 (5 bases). Per the germline V gene, CDR1 is MGHDK and CDR2 is SYGVNS. Between the trimmed V and J ends, which lost 1 base and 9 bases, there was a span of 19 bases. CDR3 size: 16 residues.

The chain recombines TRBV20-1 with TRBJ1-3, with a tentative D call TRBD1 (5 bases). The V and J ends lost 0 bases and 2 bases respectively, with 11 bases between them. The length of the CDR3 is 15 residues. Germline CDR1 reads DFQATT; CDR2 reads SNEGSKA (reference sequence). The CDR3 here is CSARDMRGTGNTIYF. DNA for the CDR3: TGCAGTGCTAGAGATATGCGGGGGACTGGAAACACCATATATTTT.

The rearrangement links TRBV28 to TRBJ1-2; no definite D call. This CDR3 has 11 amino acids. The germline V gene has CDR1 MDHEN and CDR2 SYDVKM. V shed 6 bases and J shed 7 bases, with 9 bases lying between them. In DNA form, the CDR3 reads TGTGCCAGCAGCCACCCGTCTGGCTACACCTTC. Translating it yields CASSHPSGYTF.

The chain is built from TRBV29-1 and TRBJ1-2; 9 nucleotides line up with TRBD1. The germline V gene encodes CDR1 SQVTM and CDR2 ANQGSEA. The CDR3 is 14 residues long. Germline trimming cut 5 bases from V and 3 bases from J; bases unmatched to any gene: 7. CDR3 nucleotide sequence: TGCAGCGTTCCCAGGACAGGGGCACACTATGGCTACACCTTC. This codes for CSVPRTGAHYGYTF. The full variable domain, in which reference TRBV29-1 and TRBJ1-2 provide the parts outside the CDR3, is SAVISQKPSRDICQRGTSLTIQCQVDSQVTMMFWYRQQPGQSLTLIATANQGSEATYESGFVIDKFPISRPNLTFSTLTVSNMSPEDSSIYLCSVPRTGAHYGYTFGSGTRLTVV.

The chain couples TRBV6-4 to TRBJ2-3; 7 nucleotides agree with TRBD2. The CDR3 extends over 13 amino acids. With V trimmed by 4 bases and J by 4 bases, 2 bases remained unmatched. Germline values: CDR1 MRHNA, CDR2 SNTAGT. As DNA, the CDR3 is TGTGCCAGCAGTGGACTAGCCGCAGATACGCAGTATTTT. Protein: CASSGLAADTQYF.

CDR3 sequence (DNA): TGCGCCAGCAGCCCCGTACGGGGAAGCGATCAGCCCCAGCATTTT. This translates into CASSPVRGSDQPQHF. This chain links TRBV4-1 with TRBJ1-5; D gene uncertain. Germline values: CDR1 MGHRA, CDR2 YSYEKL. Trimming stripped 4 bases from V and 5 bases from J, with 15 bases between. The CDR3 is 15 residues long.

The chain joins TRBV5-1 to TRBJ2-1; D ambiguous. V shed 4 bases and J shed 2 bases, with 13 bases lying between them. This CDR3 contains 15 residues. Germline V lookup: CDR1 SGHRS, CDR2 YFSETQ. The CDR3 loop is CASSNDIFPYNEQFF. The DNA of the CDR3 is TGCGCCAGCAGCAATGACATTTTTCCCTACAATGAGCAGTTCTTC.

The chain recombines TRBV5-6 with TRBJ2-5, with D perhaps TRBD1 or TRBD2 (6 bases each). Germline V gene data show CDR1 as SGHDT and CDR2 as YYEEEE. Trimming removed 0 bases at V and 4 bases at J, with 13 bases between. The CDR3 has 15 amino acids. The CDR3 sequence is CASSLGNREVETQYF. The CDR3 DNA sequence: TGTGCCAGCAGCTTGGGGAACAGGGAGGTAGAGACCCAGTACTTC.

The chain joins TRBV7-8 to TRBJ2-7; TRBD2 might be the D (5 bases). The length of the CDR3 is 15 residues. V dropped 2 bases and J dropped 12 bases, with 23 bases sitting between them. Germline V lookup: CDR1 SGHVS, CDR2 FQNEAQ. CDR3 residues: CASSLTRAQSASAYF. The CDR3 coding sequence is TGTGCCAGCAGCTTAACTAGGGCGCAGTCAGCCTCGGCGTACTTC.

The chain has TRBV19 and TRBJ2-6; 10 bases agree with TRBD1. The CDR3 has 17 residues. Germline V gives CDR1 LNHDA, CDR2 SQIVND (reference sequence). With 3 bases clipped from V and 4 bases from J, the junction kept 6 bases outside the gene matches. This chain's CDR3 is CASSMGTGVGGANVLTF. The CDR3 nucleotides read TGTGCCAGTAGTATGGGGACAGGGGTTGGCGGGGCCAACGTCCTGACTTTC.

This clonotype was recorded a few times. The gene calls are TRBV29-1 and TRBJ1-1; unclear D gene. This CDR3 spans 12 amino acids. Germline-derived CDR1 and CDR2 are SQVTM and ANQGSEA. V shed 7 bases and J shed 1 base, with 10 bases lying between them. The CDR3 spells CSGGSGNTEAFF. The CDR3 DNA is TGCAGCGGCGGATCGGGGAACACTGAAGCTTTCTTT.

The rearrangement uses TRBV7-2 and TRBJ2-2, with 11 bases matching TRBD2. Germline V CDR1 and CDR2: SGHTA, FQGNSA. Trimming cost V 1 base and J 6 bases; bases outside gene matches: 4. This CDR3 comprises 16 residues. The DNA for the CDR3 is TGTGCCAGCAGCTTAGAGACTAGCGGGGTGGCCGGGGAGCTGTTTTTT. Protein sequence: CASSLETSGVAGELFF.

The chain uses TRBV7-9 and TRBJ2-4, with D tentatively TRBD1 (8 bases). The CDR3 contains 17 residues. Germline V gene sequence: CDR1 SEHNR, CDR2 FQNEAQ (reference sequence). Trimming took off 5 bases at V and 1 base at J, with 18 bases between the two ends. CDR3 residues: CASSDDRGGEAKNIQYF. CDR3 coding DNA: TGTGCCAGCAGCGACGACAGGGGAGGGGAGGCCAAAAACATTCAGTACTTC.

V and J are TRBV6-2 or TRBV6-3 and TRBJ2-2; no clear D. The CDR3 has 13 residues. Germline CDR1 MNHEY, CDR2 SVGEGT. Trimming stripped 7 bases from V and 2 bases from J, with 8 bases between. CDR3: CASTYHNTGELFF. CDR3 in DNA: TGTGCCAGCACCTACCACAACACCGGGGAGCTGTTTTTT.

The chain has TRBV7-3 and TRBJ2-5; maybe TRBD2 (5 bases). The CDR3 is 13 amino acids. Germline CDR1 is SGHTA and CDR2 is FQGTGA. Between the trimmed V and J ends, which lost 3 bases and 5 bases, there was a span of 10 bases. This CDR3 is CASSLSRTETQYF. The CDR3 DNA sequence: TGTGCCAGCAGCTTGAGTAGGACTGAGACCCAGTACTTC.

A single count supports this clonotype. The chain uses TRBV7-2 and TRBJ1-3, with D possibly being TRBD1 (6 bases). The V gene lost 3 bases and the J gene lost 4 bases, with 13 bases spanning the gap. This CDR3 is built from 15 residues. Germline V gene lookup returns CDR1 SGHTA and CDR2 FQGNSA. In nucleotides, the CDR3 is TGTGCCAGCAGCTTCCTCGGACAGACCGGAAACACCATATATTTT. This encodes CASSFLGQTGNTIYF.

The chain carries TRBV12-3 or TRBV12-4 and TRBJ1-5; D remains ambiguous. Trimming left V 6 bases short and J 5 bases short, with 11 bases between. This CDR3 is 13 amino acids long. CDR3 amino acids: CASSLMHYQPQHF. In DNA, the CDR3 is TGTGCCAGCAGCCTGATGCACTATCAGCCCCAGCATTTT.

The chain employs TRBV12-3 or TRBV12-4 and TRBJ2-5; D may be TRBD2 (5 bases). Trimming took 3 bases from V and 0 from J, leaving 14 bases between them. The CDR3 is 16 residues long. The CDR3 region has the DNA TGTGCCAGCAGTTTCCCACCACGAGGGTACCAAGAGACCCAGTACTTC. It specifies CASSFPPRGYQETQYF.

J is TRBJ1-1 and V is TRBV27, with unresolved D. Germline assignment: CDR1 MNHEY and CDR2 SMNVEV (reference sequence). The V and J ends lost 5 bases and 1 base respectively, with 14 bases between them. The CDR3 runs to 15 residues. CDR3 loop: CASSKGTRRNTEAFF. The CDR3 DNA reads as TGTGCCAGCAGTAAGGGCACCCGTAGGAACACTGAAGCTTTCTTT.

The rearrangement joins TRBV7-9 to TRBJ1-5; the match to TRBD1 covers 7 bases. The CDR3 is made up of 13 amino acids. J gave up 5 bases and V 4 bases, and 2 bases lay outside the gene matches. Germline loops: CDR1 SEHNR, CDR2 FQNEAQ (reference sequence). CDR3 loop: CASSSQGDQPQHF. The CDR3 DNA reads TGTGCCAGCAGCTCCCAGGGGGATCAGCCCCAGCATTTT.